The following is a T cell receptor (beta chain) sequence with its context. Its antigen remains unknown. The template for TCR beta VDJ and CDR3 sequence profiling was genomic DNA. TCRdb processed the reads anew with MiXCR; each CDR3 protein has one entry. The data contain some 170,000 distinct CDR3 sequences, around half of them singletons. Patients sequenced had flow cytometry evidence of CD8+CD57+ cell expansion. Untreated patients provided the blood samples, with no therapy given before sampling. Looked up from germline, CDR1 is DFQATT and CDR2 is SNEGSKA (reference sequence). This CDR3 has 14 residues. Between the trimmed V and J ends, which lost 6 bases and 0 bases, there was a span of 14 bases. The data were taken from a study of CD8+CD57+ T cells in acquired aplastic anemia. At the level of the study: Sorted CD4+ and CD8+ cells gave an average of about 3 ug of DNA. Broader study findings: Overlap between patients and controls comprised just under 30 CD8+ CDR3 sequences.

The clonotype originates from a human donor with aplastic anemia. This rearrangement joins TRBV20-1 to TRBJ1-2; the D gene is possibly TRBD1 (6 bases). Sequences were obtained from sorted CD4+, CD8+, or CD8+CD57+ T cells (not recorded which) from PBMCs. The CDR3 protein is CSAPLGQSNYGYTF. CDR3 DNA: TGCAGTGCGCCCCTCGGACAGTCTAACTATGGCTACACCTTC.